This T cell receptor beta chain was recorded in a study of blood T cell repertoires in COVID-19. In germline, CDR1 is SGHRS, CDR2 YFSETQ. The trim removed 4 bases at V and 6 bases at J, leaving 1 base unmatched. The CDR3 runs 13 residues. TCRdb keeps only in-frame clones here, not all; method: immunoSEQ multiplex PCR. Of tens of thousands of clones in the sample, roughly 73% are singletons; the top ten hold approximately 60%. V usage is TRBV5-1 and J usage is TRBJ1-6, with 7 bases matching TRBD1. Sequencing was carried out using peripheral blood. This receptor was taken from a man of 80 years or more with acute or convalescent COVID-19. The chain's CDR3 is CASSGDSNSPLHF. The CDR3 DNA sequence: TGCGCCAGCAGCGGGGACAGTAATTCACCCCTCCACTTT.